Listed below are T cell receptor beta chains from one sample, sequenced in a study of long-term antiretroviral therapy in people with HIV. Assay used: immunoSEQ multiplex PCR; TCRdb lists only in-frame clones, some missing. The repertoire holds fewer than 40,000 clones, about 80% seen once, with about 6% in the top ten. The source was unsorted PBMCs, collected 3.4 years after starting antiretroviral therapy. Source of these receptors: a man aged 25 to 40 with HIV. Each CDR3 is given with its conserved first and last residue. Each record gives: V gene, J gene, clone size, CDR3 protein. Size is omitted from some rows. Given values are once, few, many or a class for expanded clones.

v_gene: TRBV18; j_gene: TRBJ2-5; abundance: NA; CDR3aa: CASSPPREPQETQYF
v_gene: TRBV6-5; j_gene: TRBJ2-7; abundance: NA; CDR3aa: CASSYGGRYEQYF
v_gene: TRBV9; j_gene: TRBJ2-2; abundance: NA; CDR3aa: CASSSSGANTGELFF
v_gene: TRBV7-9; j_gene: TRBJ1-1; abundance: NA; CDR3aa: CASSIYRGGGTEAFF
v_gene: TRBV6-6; j_gene: TRBJ1-2; abundance: NA; CDR3aa: CASTLGPGQGYGYTF
v_gene: TRBV28; j_gene: TRBJ1-1; abundance: NA; CDR3aa: CASSLHDRAPEAFF
v_gene: TRBV9; j_gene: TRBJ2-3; abundance: NA; CDR3aa: CASSPRLTITTDTQYF
v_gene: TRBV7-9; j_gene: TRBJ1-5; abundance: few; CDR3aa: CASSPDGNQPQHF
v_gene: TRBV27; j_gene: TRBJ2-7; abundance: NA; CDR3aa: CASSPRMSPEQYF
v_gene: TRBV27; j_gene: TRBJ1-6; abundance: NA; CDR3aa: CASGRASSPLHF
v_gene: TRBV6-5; j_gene: TRBJ2-7; abundance: NA; CDR3aa: CASSPLDGYEQYF
v_gene: TRBV5-1; j_gene: TRBJ2-3; abundance: NA; CDR3aa: CASKLSGASTDTQYF
v_gene: TRBV10-3; j_gene: TRBJ2-7; abundance: NA; CDR3aa: CAISVADQPTYEQYF
v_gene: TRBV20-1; j_gene: TRBJ1-1; abundance: once; CDR3aa: CSAGGNTEAFF
v_gene: TRBV2; j_gene: TRBJ2-7; abundance: NA; CDR3aa: CASGGAGDHEQYF
v_gene: TRBV4-1; j_gene: TRBJ2-7; abundance: NA; CDR3aa: CASSQVTSGGSTFYEQYF
v_gene: TRBV28; j_gene: TRBJ1-2; abundance: once; CDR3aa: CASSFEQRGVGGYTF
v_gene: TRBV18; j_gene: TRBJ2-7; abundance: NA; CDR3aa: CASSPHRDYEQYF
v_gene: TRBV28; j_gene: TRBJ2-7; abundance: NA; CDR3aa: CASNPLAPKSYRAPAYEQYF
v_gene: TRBV6-5; j_gene: TRBJ2-1; abundance: NA; CDR3aa: CASTRGGSYNEQFF
v_gene: TRBV7-9; j_gene: TRBJ2-2; abundance: medium-sized; CDR3aa: CASSPGRTGELFF
v_gene: TRBV28; j_gene: TRBJ2-7; abundance: NA; CDR3aa: CASSLGQGSREQYF
v_gene: TRBV19; j_gene: TRBJ2-3; abundance: NA; CDR3aa: CASSAIGLAAQYF
v_gene: TRBV19; j_gene: TRBJ2-2; abundance: few; CDR3aa: CASSKGLAGTNTGELFF
v_gene: TRBV28; j_gene: TRBJ1-5; abundance: NA; CDR3aa: CASSWAGAHNQPQHF
v_gene: TRBV5-5; j_gene: TRBJ1-2; abundance: NA; CDR3aa: CASSLGAADGYTF
v_gene: TRBV5-1; j_gene: TRBJ2-5; abundance: NA; CDR3aa: CASSLLTETQYF
v_gene: TRBV27; j_gene: TRBJ2-5; abundance: NA; CDR3aa: CASSQGQIETQYF